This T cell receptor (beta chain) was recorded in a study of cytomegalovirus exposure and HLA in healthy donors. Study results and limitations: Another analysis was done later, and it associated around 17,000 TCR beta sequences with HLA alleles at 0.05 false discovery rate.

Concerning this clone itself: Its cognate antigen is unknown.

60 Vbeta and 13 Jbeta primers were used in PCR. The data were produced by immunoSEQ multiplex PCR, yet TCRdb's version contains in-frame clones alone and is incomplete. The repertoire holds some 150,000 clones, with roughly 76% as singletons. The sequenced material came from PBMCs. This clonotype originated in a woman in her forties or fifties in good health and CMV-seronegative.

The CDR3: CASSLTAEAFF. The CDR3 DNA sequence: TGTGCCAGCAGTCTGACAGCTGAAGCTTTCTTT. This rearrangement joins TRBV7-9 to TRBJ1-1; D may be TRBD1 (5 bases). The CDR3 extends over 11 amino acids. The V end was cut by 6 bases, the J end by 6 bases, with 8 bases between. Per germline, CDR1 SEHNR and CDR2 FQNEAQ (reference sequence). The whole variable domain, filled in from reference TRBV7-9 and TRBJ1-1, reads DTGVSQNPRHKITKRGQNVTFRCDPISEHNRLYWYRQTLGQGPEFLTYFQNEAQLEKSRLLSDRFSAERPKGSFSTLEIQRTEQGDSAMYLCASSLTAEAFFGQGTRLTVV.